The 3 T cell receptor beta chains given below trace back to one sample, sequenced in a study of T-cell memory formation after mild COVID-19. TCRdb redid the calling of the 5' RACE reads with MiXCR, one entry per CDR3 protein. Here the sample spans 300,000 to 350,000 distinct CDR3 sequences, approximately 14% being singletons. Material: PBMCs or a T cell subset sorted from them (not recorded which). All receptors derive from a man between 18 and 29 years old who had mild COVID-19 (a few samples of this study predate the infection). Cell type and time point are not known.

The chain couples TRBV6-6 to TRBJ1-2, with D hard to call. Germline V gene data show CDR1 as MNHNY and CDR2 as SVGAGI (reference sequence). The CDR3 loop spans 11 amino acids. Trimming took 2 bases from V and 7 from J, leaving 5 bases between them. The DNA for the CDR3 is TGTGCCAGCAGTTACGGGTCTGGCTACACCTTC. Translation gives CASSYGSGYTF.

This chain connects TRBV7-2 to TRBJ2-2; D call uncertain. Germline values: CDR1 SGHTA, CDR2 FQGNSA. There are 13 residues in the CDR3. Trimming took off 1 base at V and 6 bases at J, with 6 bases between the two ends. CDR3 residues: CASSLVLAGELFF. In DNA form, the CDR3 reads TGTGCCAGCAGCTTAGTATTAGCCGGGGAGCTGTTTTTT.

This clonotype appeared a few times. This chain connects TRBV5-6 to TRBJ1-2, with 7 bases fitting TRBD1. The CDR3 consists of 13 residues. J was trimmed by 8 bases and V by 4 bases; bases with no gene match: 8. In germline, CDR1 is SGHDT, CDR2 YYEEEE. CDR3 sequence: CASSHDRVRGYTF. The DNA for the CDR3 is TGTGCCAGCAGCCATGACAGGGTTCGCGGCTACACCTTC.